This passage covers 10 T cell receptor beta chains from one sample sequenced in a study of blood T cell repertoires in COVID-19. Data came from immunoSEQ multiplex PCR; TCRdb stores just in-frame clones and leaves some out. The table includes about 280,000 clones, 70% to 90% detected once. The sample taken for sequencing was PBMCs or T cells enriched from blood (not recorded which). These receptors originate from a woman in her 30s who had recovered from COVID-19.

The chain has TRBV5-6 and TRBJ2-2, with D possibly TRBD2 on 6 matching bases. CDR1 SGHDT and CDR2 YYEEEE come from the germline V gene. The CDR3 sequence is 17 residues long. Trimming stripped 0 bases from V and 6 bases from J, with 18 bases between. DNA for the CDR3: TGTGCCAGCAGCTTGGACGGGGGTCTAGGTTTTTCCGGGGAGCTGTTTTTT. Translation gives CASSLDGGLGFSGELFF.

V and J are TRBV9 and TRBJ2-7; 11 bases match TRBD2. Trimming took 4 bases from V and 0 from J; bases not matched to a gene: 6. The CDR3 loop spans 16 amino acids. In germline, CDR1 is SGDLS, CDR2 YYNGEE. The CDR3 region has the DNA TGTGCCAGCAGCTCTAAGACTAGCGGGGACTCCTACGAGCAGTACTTC. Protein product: CASSSKTSGDSYEQYF.

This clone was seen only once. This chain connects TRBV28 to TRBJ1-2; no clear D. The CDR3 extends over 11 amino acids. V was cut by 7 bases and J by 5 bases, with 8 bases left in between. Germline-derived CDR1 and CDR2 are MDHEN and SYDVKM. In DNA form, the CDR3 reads TGTGCCAGCACGCAGGCTTATGGCTACACCTTC. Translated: CASTQAYGYTF.

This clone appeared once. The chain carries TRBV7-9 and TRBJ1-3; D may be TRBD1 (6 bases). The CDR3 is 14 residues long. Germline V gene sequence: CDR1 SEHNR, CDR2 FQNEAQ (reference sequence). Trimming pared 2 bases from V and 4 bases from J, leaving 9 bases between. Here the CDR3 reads CASSLRTVGNTIYF. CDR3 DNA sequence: TGTGCCAGCAGCTTAAGGACAGTGGGAAACACCATATATTTT.

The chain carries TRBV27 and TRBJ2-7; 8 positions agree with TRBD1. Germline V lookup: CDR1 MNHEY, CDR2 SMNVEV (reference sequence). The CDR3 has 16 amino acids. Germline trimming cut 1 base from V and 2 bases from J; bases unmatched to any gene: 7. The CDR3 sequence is CASSLFVQGAPYEQYF. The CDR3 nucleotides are TGTGCCAGCAGTTTATTTGTCCAGGGGGCTCCCTACGAGCAGTACTTC.

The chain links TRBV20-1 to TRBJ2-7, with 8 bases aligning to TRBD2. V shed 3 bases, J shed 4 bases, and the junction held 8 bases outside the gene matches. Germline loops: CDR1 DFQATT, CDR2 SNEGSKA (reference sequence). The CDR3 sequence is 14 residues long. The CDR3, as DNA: TGCAGTGCTAGTAGGCTAGCGGGCAGATACGAGCAGTACTTC. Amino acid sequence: CSASRLAGRYEQYF.

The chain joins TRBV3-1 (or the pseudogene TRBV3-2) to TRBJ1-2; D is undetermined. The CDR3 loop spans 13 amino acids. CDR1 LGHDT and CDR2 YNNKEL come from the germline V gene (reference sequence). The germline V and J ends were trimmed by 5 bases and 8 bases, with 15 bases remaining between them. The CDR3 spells CASSLHNNNGYTF. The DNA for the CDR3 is TGTGCCAGCAGCTTACATAATAATAACGGCTACACCTTC.

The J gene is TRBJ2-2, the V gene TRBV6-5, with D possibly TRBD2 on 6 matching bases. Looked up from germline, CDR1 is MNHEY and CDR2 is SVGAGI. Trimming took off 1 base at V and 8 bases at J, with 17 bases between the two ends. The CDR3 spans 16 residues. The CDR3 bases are TGTGCCAGCAGTTACTTTGGCGGGGTAGCCGCTGGGGAGCTGTTTTTT. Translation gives CASSYFGGVAAGELFF.

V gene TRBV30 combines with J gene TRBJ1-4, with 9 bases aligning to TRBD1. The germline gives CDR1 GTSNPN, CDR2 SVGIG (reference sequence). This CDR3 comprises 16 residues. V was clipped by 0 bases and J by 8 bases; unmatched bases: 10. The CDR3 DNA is TGTGCCTGGAGTGTACTGCGGACAGGGGAGGGGGAAAAACTGTTTTTT. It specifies CAWSVLRTGEGEKLFF.

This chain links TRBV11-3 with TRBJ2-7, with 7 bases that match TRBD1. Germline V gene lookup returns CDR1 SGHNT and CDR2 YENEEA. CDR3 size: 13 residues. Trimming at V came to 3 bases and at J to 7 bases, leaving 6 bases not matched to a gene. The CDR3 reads CASSLRGLREQYF. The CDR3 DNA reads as TGTGCCAGCAGCTTGAGGGGGCTAAGGGAGCAGTACTTC.